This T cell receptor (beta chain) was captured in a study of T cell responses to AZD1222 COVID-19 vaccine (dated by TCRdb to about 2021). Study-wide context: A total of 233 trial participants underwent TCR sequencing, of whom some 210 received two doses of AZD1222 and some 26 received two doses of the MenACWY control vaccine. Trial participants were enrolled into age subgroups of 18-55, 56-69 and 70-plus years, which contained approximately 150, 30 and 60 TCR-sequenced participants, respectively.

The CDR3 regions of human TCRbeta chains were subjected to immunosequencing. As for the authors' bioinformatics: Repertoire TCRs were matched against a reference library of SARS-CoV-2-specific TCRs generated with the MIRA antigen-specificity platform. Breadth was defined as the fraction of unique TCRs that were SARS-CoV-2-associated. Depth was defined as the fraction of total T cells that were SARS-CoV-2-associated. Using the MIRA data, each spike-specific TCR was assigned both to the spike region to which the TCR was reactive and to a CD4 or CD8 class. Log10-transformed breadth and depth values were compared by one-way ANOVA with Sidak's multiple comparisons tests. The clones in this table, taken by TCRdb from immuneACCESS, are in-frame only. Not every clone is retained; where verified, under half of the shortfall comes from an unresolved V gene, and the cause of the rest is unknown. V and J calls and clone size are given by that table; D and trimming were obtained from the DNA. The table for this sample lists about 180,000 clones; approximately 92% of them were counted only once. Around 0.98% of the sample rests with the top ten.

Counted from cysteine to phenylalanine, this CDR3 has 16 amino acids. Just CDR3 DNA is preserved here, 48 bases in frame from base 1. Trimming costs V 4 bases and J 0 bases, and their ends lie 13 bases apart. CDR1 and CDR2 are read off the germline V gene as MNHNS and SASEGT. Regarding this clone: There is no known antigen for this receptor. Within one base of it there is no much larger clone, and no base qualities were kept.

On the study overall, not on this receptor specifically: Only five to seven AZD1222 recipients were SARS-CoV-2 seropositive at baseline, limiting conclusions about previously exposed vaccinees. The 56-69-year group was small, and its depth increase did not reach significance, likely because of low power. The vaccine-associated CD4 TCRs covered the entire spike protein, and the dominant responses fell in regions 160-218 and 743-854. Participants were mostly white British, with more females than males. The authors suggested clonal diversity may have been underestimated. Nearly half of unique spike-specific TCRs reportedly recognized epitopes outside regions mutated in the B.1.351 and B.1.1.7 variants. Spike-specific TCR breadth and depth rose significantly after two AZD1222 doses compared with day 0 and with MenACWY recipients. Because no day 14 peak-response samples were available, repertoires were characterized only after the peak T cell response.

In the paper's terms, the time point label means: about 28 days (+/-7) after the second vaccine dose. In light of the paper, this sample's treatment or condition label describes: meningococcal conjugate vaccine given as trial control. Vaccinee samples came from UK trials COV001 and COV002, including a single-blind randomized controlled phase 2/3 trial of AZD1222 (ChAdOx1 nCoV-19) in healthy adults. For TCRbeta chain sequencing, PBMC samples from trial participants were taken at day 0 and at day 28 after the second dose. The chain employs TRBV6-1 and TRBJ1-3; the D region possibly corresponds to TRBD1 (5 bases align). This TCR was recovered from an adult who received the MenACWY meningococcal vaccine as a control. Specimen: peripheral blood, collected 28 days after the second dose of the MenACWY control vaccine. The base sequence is TGTGCCAGCAGTGCGAACAGGATCTACTCTGGAAACACCATATATTTT. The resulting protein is CASSANRIYSGNTIYF.